The clone carrying this T cell receptor beta chain was seen at least ten times. What it binds is not known. The sample is drawn from a study of T-cell reconstitution after alpha-beta-depleted transplantation in children. The germline CDR1 and CDR2 sequences are MNHNY and SVGAGI (reference sequence). The CDR3 extends over 13 amino acids. V was shortened by 6 bases and J by 3 bases, with 10 bases between the two germline ends. Preparing the TCRbeta library involved the use of unique molecular identifiers. TCRdb recomputed calls from the PCR reads with MiXCR, one row per CDR3 protein. Altogether 450,000 to 600,000 distinct CDR3 sequences are present, 10% to 13% being singletons, with the ten largest covering just over 2%. Study-wide points: The origin of high day-60 TCRbeta diversity in some patients lay in surviving recipient T cells and thymic progenitors. T-cell counts and diversity were attributed mostly to newly produced T cells one year after transplant. By about two months after transplant, alpha-beta T cells reportedly arose from several hundred graft clones that had expanded.

The specimen comprised PBMCs, sampled before TCRalphabeta/CD19-depleted stem cell transplant. This chain connects TRBV6-6 to TRBJ2-3, with unresolved D. The receptor comes from a child between 2 and 9 years old with inherited bone marrow failure, due to receive a stem cell transplant. CDR3 sequence (DNA): TGTGCCAGCAGCCCGATGGAAACAGATACGCAGTATTTT. Residues: CASSPMETDTQYF.